This entry concerns a single TCR beta chain. No antigen is known for it. Fresh 10 ml peripheral blood yielded PBMCs. There are 15 residues in the CDR3. Per the germline V gene, CDR1 is LNHDA and CDR2 is SQIVND (reference sequence). Trimming left V 6 bases short and J 0 bases short, with 12 bases between. Amplified TCR beta CDR3 regions came from RNA transcripts. With the HTBI primer set, the TCR CDR3 went through a first round of RT-PCR. MiXCR, run by TCRdb on the multiplex PCR reads, gives a single entry per CDR3 protein. Among roughly 740,000 distinct CDR3 sequences listed, about a sixth were seen once. This record belongs to a study of T cells in Graves' hyperthyroidism and ophthalmopathy. Study information: Peripheral blood collection took place at initial diagnosis, before any treatment. Findings and limits, study-wide: Expanded thyroid clonotypes (above 0.001) were mostly also found in blood. Ophthalmopathy was separated from stable hyperthyroidism by a 13 V-J model.

What was sequenced was blood. This TCR derives from a man aged 18 to 30 with Graves' hyperthyroidism. This chain uses TRBV19 with TRBJ2-1; the D call may be TRBD1 or TRBD2 (5 bases each). The CDR3 is CASSPGRSSYNEQFF. In DNA form, the CDR3 reads TGTGCCAGTAGCCCGGGACGGAGCTCCTACAATGAGCAGTTCTTC.